Given below is one T cell receptor (beta chain) in context. The data derive from a study of OX40 agonist ivuxolimab in advanced cancers. Germline V gives CDR1 LNHDA, CDR2 SQIVND (reference sequence). The CDR3 covers 14 residues. V shed 5 bases and J shed 1 base, with 10 bases lying between them. Clones were sequenced by immunoSEQ multiplex PCR, and TCRdb holds only the in-frame ones, with some missing. Among roughly 60,000 clones listed, approximately 94% were seen once. The source is an adult with an advanced solid tumor such as melanoma, head and neck, liver or kidney cancer. The sample consisted of CD4+ or CD8+ T cells sorted from blood, taken in a trial of the OX40 agonist ivuxolimab. This rearrangement joins TRBV19 to TRBJ2-3; D unclear. CDR3 sequence: CASSWGSRTDTQYF. In DNA, the CDR3 is TGTGCCAGTAGTTGGGGTTCCCGCACAGATACGCAGTATTTT.